A selection of T cell receptor beta chains follows, all from one sample in a study of blood T cells in healthy people across ages. TCRdb processed the 5' RACE reads anew with MiXCR; each CDR3 protein has one entry. The sample lists 1.2 million to 1.5 million distinct CDR3 sequences; about 40% were seen once. Sequenced: blood. These receptors all come from a young woman in good health. CDR3s include the opening cysteine and the closing phenylalanine or tryptophan. The D gene is left open where the match is weak. Size tells how often a clone was seen (once, few, many) or the class of an expanded clone, and some rows leave it out.

v_call: TRBV20-1; clone_size: NA; j_call: TRBJ2-5; d_call: TRBD2; cdr3_nt: TGCAGTGCTAGTTCGTATACTAGCGGAGGGAATGAGCAGTACTTC; cdr3_aa: CSASSYTSGGNEQYF
v_call: TRBV2; clone_size: NA; j_call: TRBJ2-1; d_call: NA; cdr3_nt: TGTGCCACCCAATCGGGGCAGAGTCGCCTCAATGAGCAGTTCTTC; cdr3_aa: CATQSGQSRLNEQFF
v_call: TRBV20-1; clone_size: few; j_call: TRBJ2-7; d_call: TRBD2; cdr3_nt: TGCAGTGCTAGAGATGTAGACGGGGGGTTCTCCTACGAGCAGTACTTC; cdr3_aa: CSARDVDGGFSYEQYF
v_call: TRBV20-1; clone_size: NA; j_call: TRBJ2-1; d_call: TRBD2; cdr3_nt: TGCAGTGCTAGAACGAAAGGACTAGCGGGACCCAAACCTCACAATGAGCAGTTCTTC; cdr3_aa: CSARTKGLAGPKPHNEQFF
v_call: TRBV29-1; clone_size: NA; j_call: TRBJ2-2; d_call: NA; cdr3_nt: TGCAGCGGTTACCCCCCGAACACCGGGGAGCTGTTTTTT; cdr3_aa: CSGYPPNTGELFF
v_call: TRBV9; clone_size: many; j_call: TRBJ2-3; d_call: NA; cdr3_nt: TGTGCCAGCAGCGGGAGGGGTAGCACAGATACGCAGTATTTT; cdr3_aa: CASSGRGSTDTQYF
v_call: TRBV20-1; clone_size: NA; j_call: TRBJ2-1; d_call: TRBD2; cdr3_nt: TGCAGTGCTAGCCCCAGCGGGAGCCTAACCGATACTGAGCAGTTCTTC; cdr3_aa: CSASPSGSLTDTEQFF
v_call: TRBV29-1; clone_size: few; j_call: TRBJ1-4; d_call: TRBD1; cdr3_nt: TGCAGCGTTGCGCCGGGACAGGGATATGAAAAACTGTTTTTT; cdr3_aa: CSVAPGQGYEKLFF
v_call: TRBV10-3; clone_size: many; j_call: TRBJ2-7; d_call: NA; cdr3_nt: TGTGCCATCAGTGAATTAAGCTACGAGCAGTACTTC; cdr3_aa: CAISELSYEQYF
v_call: TRBV5-5; clone_size: NA; j_call: TRBJ2-2; d_call: NA; cdr3_nt: TGTGCCAGCAGCGGGACAATGAACACCGGGGAGCTGTTTTTT; cdr3_aa: CASSGTMNTGELFF
v_call: TRBV6-1; clone_size: NA; j_call: TRBJ2-5; d_call: NA; cdr3_nt: TGTGCCAGCAGTGAGTGGGGTCAGGAGACCCAGTACTTC; cdr3_aa: CASSEWGQETQYF
v_call: TRBV6-5; clone_size: NA; j_call: TRBJ2-5; d_call: TRBD2; cdr3_nt: TGTGCCAGCAGCCCGAGCGGGGTCTGGCAGTACTTC; cdr3_aa: CASSPSGVWQYF
v_call: TRBV2; clone_size: NA; j_call: TRBJ1-5; d_call: TRBD1; cdr3_nt: TGTGCCAGCAAATCGACAGGGAATCAGCCCCAGCATTTT; cdr3_aa: CASKSTGNQPQHF
v_call: TRBV5-1; clone_size: NA; j_call: TRBJ2-7; d_call: NA; cdr3_nt: TGCGCCAGCTCGACCCAGGAATCCCACTACGAGCAGTACTTC; cdr3_aa: CASSTQESHYEQYF
v_call: TRBV12-5; clone_size: few; j_call: TRBJ2-1; d_call: NA; cdr3_nt: TGTGCTAGTGGTTCCTCAAATGCAAACAATGAGCAGTTCTTC; cdr3_aa: CASGSSNANNEQFF
v_call: TRBV20-1; clone_size: NA; j_call: TRBJ2-7; d_call: TRBD2; cdr3_nt: TGCAGCCTAGGGAGGGACGGATCCTACGAGCAGTACTTC; cdr3_aa: CSLGRDGSYEQYF
v_call: TRBV5-1; clone_size: NA; j_call: TRBJ1-2; d_call: NA; cdr3_nt: TGCGCCAGCAGCTTGGGCAGGGCGGACGGCTACACCTTC; cdr3_aa: CASSLGRADGYTF
v_call: TRBV25-1; clone_size: NA; j_call: TRBJ2-5; d_call: NA; cdr3_nt: TGTGCCAGCAGTGAATACCTTCTGGGGGCAGCGGAGACCCAGTACTTC; cdr3_aa: CASSEYLLGAAETQYF
v_call: TRBV12-3/TRBV12-4; clone_size: few; j_call: TRBJ2-3; d_call: TRBD2; cdr3_nt: TGTGCCAGCAGGTATTCGACGGGGGGATCAGATACGCAGTATTTT; cdr3_aa: CASRYSTGGSDTQYF
v_call: TRBV5-1; clone_size: few; j_call: TRBJ1-1; d_call: TRBD1; cdr3_nt: TGCGCCAGCAGCCGACAGGGGATGGGAGCTGATGAAGCTTTCTTT; cdr3_aa: CASSRQGMGADEAFF
v_call: TRBV4-1; clone_size: NA; j_call: TRBJ1-1; d_call: NA; cdr3_nt: TGCGCCAGCAGCCAAGCCACCCGAGGGGTTAACACTGAAGCTTTCTTT; cdr3_aa: CASSQATRGVNTEAFF
v_call: TRBV28; clone_size: few; j_call: TRBJ2-1; d_call: NA; cdr3_nt: TGTGCCAGCAGTTCGCCTGGGACTTCGGGCTCCCCGTTCTTC; cdr3_aa: CASSSPGTSGSPFF
v_call: TRBV12-3/TRBV12-4; clone_size: NA; j_call: TRBJ2-5; d_call: NA; cdr3_nt: TGTGCCAGCAGTTTCCAAGCGGTGGGACTCCAAGAGACCCAGTACTTC; cdr3_aa: CASSFQAVGLQETQYF
v_call: TRBV20-1; clone_size: few; j_call: TRBJ2-5; d_call: TRBD2; cdr3_nt: TGCAGTGCTAGCGGTGTAGCGGGGGGCCAAGAGACCCAGTACTTC; cdr3_aa: CSASGVAGGQETQYF
v_call: TRBV28; clone_size: few; j_call: TRBJ2-3; d_call: TRBD1; cdr3_nt: TGTGCCAGCGGAAGACAGGGGTTTGCAGATACGCAGTATTTT; cdr3_aa: CASGRQGFADTQYF
v_call: TRBV11-2; clone_size: NA; j_call: TRBJ1-3; d_call: NA; cdr3_nt: TGTGCCAGCAGCTTAGGTGGGGTTGGTGGAAACACCATATATTTT; cdr3_aa: CASSLGGVGGNTIYF
v_call: TRBV29-1; clone_size: few; j_call: TRBJ1-5; d_call: NA; cdr3_nt: TGCAGCGTTCTGCAGGATAGCAATCAGCCCCAGCATTTT; cdr3_aa: CSVLQDSNQPQHF
v_call: TRBV20-1; clone_size: few; j_call: TRBJ2-4; d_call: NA; cdr3_nt: TGCAGTGCTAGAACCATGGGTCAAAACATTCAGTACTTC; cdr3_aa: CSARTMGQNIQYF
v_call: TRBV2; clone_size: NA; j_call: TRBJ2-1; d_call: TRBD2; cdr3_nt: TGTGCCAGCAATCGGGCTAGCGGGGGGGCCTCTTGGTACAATGAGCAGTTCTTC; cdr3_aa: CASNRASGGASWYNEQFF
v_call: TRBV6-1; clone_size: NA; j_call: TRBJ1-1; d_call: NA; cdr3_nt: TGTGCCAGCAGTGAAGAGCACGGATTGAACACTGAAGCTTTCTTT; cdr3_aa: CASSEEHGLNTEAFF
v_call: TRBV28; clone_size: NA; j_call: TRBJ1-5; d_call: NA; cdr3_nt: TGTGCCAGCAGTTTAGGGGCAGCTAGCAATCAGCCCCAGCATTTT; cdr3_aa: CASSLGAASNQPQHF
v_call: TRBV7-6; clone_size: few; j_call: TRBJ1-2; d_call: NA; cdr3_nt: TGTGCCAGCAGCTCTCAGGGCCACCGGGGCTACACCTTC; cdr3_aa: CASSSQGHRGYTF
v_call: TRBV5-1; clone_size: few; j_call: TRBJ2-3; d_call: NA; cdr3_nt: TGCGCCAGCAGCCCCCGACCGGGAGAAGTCCCGAGCACAGATACGCAGTATTTT; cdr3_aa: CASSPRPGEVPSTDTQYF
v_call: TRBV27; clone_size: NA; j_call: TRBJ2-1; d_call: NA; cdr3_nt: TGTGCCAGCAGTTTATTAGCGTACAGGAGCTCCTACAATGAGCAGTTCTTC; cdr3_aa: CASSLLAYRSSYNEQFF
v_call: TRBV7-6; clone_size: few; j_call: TRBJ2-7; d_call: TRBD2; cdr3_nt: TGTGCCAGCAGCCCCTCGGCTAGCGGATCTGCCTACGAGCAGTACTTC; cdr3_aa: CASSPSASGSAYEQYF
v_call: TRBV5-1; clone_size: NA; j_call: TRBJ2-3; d_call: NA; cdr3_nt: TGCGCCAGCAGCTTGGGGGGACGCGACACAGATACGCAGTATTTT; cdr3_aa: CASSLGGRDTDTQYF
v_call: TRBV3-1; clone_size: NA; j_call: TRBJ1-6; d_call: NA; cdr3_nt: TGTGCCAGCAGCCATGGGACACCTAATTCACCCCTCCACTTT; cdr3_aa: CASSHGTPNSPLHF